One sample yielded the 20 T cell receptor beta chains listed below, sequenced in a study of tumor and adjacent non-tumor tissue in lung cancer. The library came from three nested PCR rounds adapted from ARM-PCR protocols. MiXCR was run by TCRdb on the multiplex PCR reads, yielding one entry per CDR3 protein. The sample has under 80,000 distinct CDR3 sequences, 75% to 85% seen once. No cell sorting was done before RNA was extracted from the tissue. Distant lung tissue was collected more than 3 cm away from the tumor edge. Input material: distant non-tumor lung tissue. These receptors all stem from a man in his sixties with non-small cell lung cancer.

Comment on this clonotype: Its ends do not fully match the called genes, so a read error is possible. The chain has TRBV28 and TRBJ2-4, with D unclear. Germline loops: CDR1 MDHEN, CDR2 SYDVKM. CDR3 length: 15 residues. CDR3 nucleotides: TGTGCCACCGGCGGCCGGGCCGAAGCCAAAAACACTCAGTACTTC. It translates to CATGGRAEAKNTQYF.

This chain links TRBV5-5 with TRBJ1-1; D unresolved. Germline V gene data show CDR1 as SGHKS and CDR2 as YYEKEE (reference sequence). This CDR3 comprises 14 residues. Trimming stripped 1 base from V and 4 bases from J, with 11 bases between. The CDR3 loop reads CASSLIDKGTEAFF. CDR3 bases: TGTGCCAGCAGCTTGATTGATAAGGGCACTGAAGCTTTCTTT.

On this clonotype itself: As the CDR3 is not closed by the conserved phenylalanine or tryptophan, this likely results from a read error. The V gene is TRBV4-1, the J gene TRBJ2-1; D unresolved. The CDR3 extends over 18 amino acids. Germline V CDR1 and CDR2: MGHRA, YSYEKL. CDR3 sequence (DNA): TGCGCCAGCAGCCAAGGCCGGCGTGAGGTCGGCTCCTACGATGAGCAGTTCCTC. Protein sequence: CASSQGRREVGSYDEQFL.

As regards this clonotype: One end of the junction is discordant with germline, which a read error may explain. V usage is TRBV28 and J usage is TRBJ1-2; D not certain. Germline V lookup: CDR1 MDHEN, CDR2 SYDVKM. The CDR3 sequence is 11 residues long. CDR3 nucleotide sequence: TGTGGCAGCGGAACGACCTATGGTTACACCTTC. This translates into CGSGTTYGYTF.

In regard to this clonotype: A much larger clone lies a single base off, so this may be a read error. The missing conserved phenylalanine or tryptophan at the end of this CDR3 makes a read error likely. The chain employs TRBV7-9 and TRBJ1-1; 9 nucleotides align to TRBD1. The CDR3 length is 12 residues. With 2 bases clipped from V and 11 bases from J, the junction kept 3 bases outside the gene matches. The germline V gene encodes CDR1 SEHNR and CDR2 FQNEAQ (reference sequence). DNA of the CDR3: TGTGCCAGCAGCTTATGGACAGGGGAGGCTTTCATT. It translates to CASSLWTGEAFI.

Concerning this clonotype itself: This is likely a read error, given that the CDR3 carries no conserved phenylalanine or tryptophan at its end. The limits of the CDR3 on the DNA are not certain, so only TCRdb's listed CDR3 is given. The chain employs TRBV14 and TRBJ2-7; the D call TRBD1 from the table was never checked on the DNA. A total of 16 residues make up the CDR3, ends included. The germline gives CDR1 SGHDN, CDR2 FVKESK. The CDR3 spells CASSQSELVVGGEQHS.

For this clonotype: A junction boundary mismatches the germline segment, possibly from a read error. J is TRBJ2-7 and V is TRBV11-2, with D uncertain. CDR1 SGHAT and CDR2 FQNNGV come from the germline V gene. The CDR3 runs to 11 residues. This chain's CDR3 is CASNLMHEQYF. CDR3 in DNA: TGTGCCAGCAACTTAATGCACGAACAGTACTTC.

Comment on this clonotype: This sequence may be a read error, since a much larger clone differs from it by one base. V is TRBV5-1 and J is TRBJ2-1; 9 nucleotides agree with TRBD2. V shed 6 bases, J shed 7 bases, and the junction held 8 bases outside the gene matches. The CDR3 totals 14 residues. CDR1 and CDR2 (germline): SGHRS, YFSETQ. The CDR3 spells CASTDTAGGNEQFF. CDR3 nucleotides: TGCGCCAGCACCGACACAGCGGGAGGTAATGAGCAGTTCTTC.

This clonotype was counted ten times or more. The chain is built from TRBV2 and TRBJ1-4; 7 positions match TRBD1. In germline, CDR1 is SNHLY, CDR2 FYNNEI. This CDR3 is built from 15 residues. V was pared by 6 bases and J by 2 bases, with 6 bases of the junction left unmatched. CDR3 amino acids: CASSLQGRTNEKLFF. CDR3 nucleotide sequence: TGTGCCAGCAGCCTACAGGGGAGGACTAATGAAAAACTGTTTTTT.

Details on this clonotype: Germline and junction disagree at one end, which may indicate a read error. This chain uses TRBV5-4 with TRBJ2-5; no clear D. The germline V gene encodes CDR1 SGHNT and CDR2 YYREEE (reference sequence). The CDR3 consists of 13 residues. CDR3 sequence: CASSLVSTETQYF. As DNA, the CDR3 is TGTGCCAGTAGCTTGGTCTCCACAGAGACCCAGTACTTC.

With respect to this clonotype: A junction end diverges from the germline sequence, so it may reflect a read error. The chain joins TRBV11-2 to TRBJ2-5; no clear D. Germline V gene data show CDR1 as SGHAT and CDR2 as FQNNGV. There are 13 residues in the CDR3. CDR3 bases: TGTGTCAGCAGCTTAGATGGATTAGAGACCCAGTGCTTC. It translates to CVSSLDGLETQCF.

This clonotype has a single count. One end of the junction fails to match germline, which may point to a read error. The chain uses TRBV20-1 and TRBJ2-1, with 10 bases identical to TRBD2. The germline gives CDR1 DFQATT, CDR2 SNEGSKA (reference sequence). The CDR3 spans 14 residues. The CDR3 sequence is CSATSGSSYDEEFF. As DNA, the CDR3 is TGCAGTGCTACTAGCGGGAGCTCGTACGATGAGGAGTTCTTC.

A remark on this clonotype: The conserved phenylalanine or tryptophan is not found at the CDR3 terminus, so this likely reflects a read error. V is TRBV28 and J is TRBJ2-4, with D hard to call. CDR1 and CDR2 (germline): MDHEN, SYDVKM. V was cut by 10 bases and J by 1 base, with 17 bases left in between. The CDR3 length is 15 residues. The CDR3 region is CATDGRAGAKNIQYY. The CDR3 DNA is TGTGCCACCGACGGCCGGGCTGGGGCCAAAAACATTCAGTACTAC.

This rearrangement joins TRBV29-1 to TRBJ2-5; D may be TRBD1 (5 bases). Germline CDR1 and CDR2: SQVTM and ANQGSEA. This CDR3 is 15 amino acids long. CDR3 in amino acids: CSVIGKGRVGETQYF. CDR3 nucleotides: TGCAGTGTCATCGGAAAGGGGCGCGTAGGAGAGACCCAGTACTTC.

A word on this clonotype: The junction shows a germline mismatch at one end, possibly a read error. CDR3 DNA sequence: TGCACCAGTAGTCAACATTGGGTTGGCGGGAGGGGATACGAGCAGTACTTC. Amino acids: CTSSQHWVGGRGYEQYF. This sequence joins TRBV4-1 and TRBJ2-7, with TRBD2 matching 9 bases. The germline gives CDR1 MGHRA, CDR2 YSYEKL. CDR3 size: 17 residues.

To note about this clonotype: At one boundary the junction diverges from the germline segment, which might be a read error. In DNA form, the CDR3 reads TGTGTCAGCAGTTTACTAGCAGGAGGAGGCGAACAGTACTTC. Amino acid sequence: CVSSLLAGGGEQYF. The J gene is TRBJ2-7, the V gene TRBV12-3 or TRBV12-4, with a tentative D call TRBD2 (6 bases). This CDR3 region has 14 residues.

Comments on this clonotype: Because it lacks the conserved phenylalanine or tryptophan at the end, this CDR3 is likely a read error. The genes are TRBV6-5 and TRBJ1-5; tentatively, D is TRBD1 (6 bases). In germline, CDR1 is MNHEY, CDR2 SVGAGI. The CDR3 covers 15 residues. The CDR3 coding sequence is TGTGACAGCAGCCCCACCATAGGGGGGGATCAGCCCCAGCATCTT. Its protein product is CDSSPTIGGDQPQHL.

For this clonotype: At one end the junction does not follow the germline gene, possibly because of a read error. The J gene is TRBJ1-1, the V gene TRBV6-5, with D unresolved. The CDR3 consists of 15 residues. Germline V lookup: CDR1 MNHEY, CDR2 SVGAGI. The CDR3 region has the DNA TGTGCCAGGAATTACGGCGGTCAGGTGTCCACTGAAGCTCTCTTT. This translates into CARNYGGQVSTEALF.

In the case of this clonotype: This may be a read error, as it is one base from a much larger clone. The rearrangement joins TRBV20-1 to TRBJ2-1, with D possibly matching TRBD2 (6 bases). Germline V CDR1 and CDR2: DFQATT, SNEGSKA (reference sequence). The CDR3 has 16 residues. As DNA, the CDR3 is TGCAGAGCTAGAAAGATGACCCCGGGGGTTTACAATGAGCAGTTCTTC. Translating it yields CRARKMTPGVYNEQFF.

As to this clonotype: This could be a read error, since a much larger clone is one nucleotide away. The rearrangement uses TRBV28 and TRBJ2-7; tentatively, D is TRBD1 or TRBD2 (5 bases each). CDR1 and CDR2 (germline): MDHEN, SYDVKM. CDR3 length: 15 amino acids. The V end lost 4 bases, the J end lost 6 bases, and 19 bases lay between the germline ends. The DNA of the CDR3 is TGTGCCAGCAGTTCCCGAGACACGTCAGGGACCGAGCAGTACTTC. It specifies CASSSRDTSGTEQYF. Based on the CDR3 plus reference TRBV28 and TRBJ2-7, the full variable domain is DVKVTQSSRYLVKRTGEKVFLECVQDMDHENMFWYRQDPGLGLRLIYFSYDVKMKEKGDIPEGYSVSREKKERFSLILESASTNQTSMYLCASSSRDTSGTEQYFGPGTRLTVT.